The 17 T cell receptor beta chains in this list originate from one sample, sequenced in a study of T cell repertoires in cytomegalovirus infection. MiXCR, applied by TCRdb to the reads, yields one record per CDR3 protein. This table holds hundreds of thousands of distinct CDR3 sequences, 40% to 50% found once. Their cognate antigens are unknown. This specimen consisted of cultured PBMCs, obtained from culture after CMV antigen stimulation. The receptor source for this set is a human donor in good health (CMV status not recorded). Some clones in this sample may be carry-over from other donors' samples.

This clonotype came up a few times. The chain combines TRBV4-2 with TRBJ1-6, with D perhaps matching TRBD1 (5 bases). Germline values: CDR1 LGHNA, CDR2 YNFKEQ. V lost 0 bases, J lost 8 bases, and 11 bases lay in between. The CDR3 loop spans 15 amino acids. CDR3 region: CASSQEVLGDSPLHF. Written as DNA, the CDR3 is TGTGCCAGCAGCCAAGAAGTGTTGGGGGATTCACCCCTCCACTTT.

Here the CDR3 DNA reads TGTGCCAGCAGCTCCGCACAGGGGGCGAATACGCAGTATTTT. It yields the protein CASSSAQGANTQYF. The chain recombines TRBV5-6 with TRBJ2-3; 9 bases map to TRBD1. CDR1 is SGHDT and CDR2 is YYEEEE in the germline V gene. The CDR3 contains 14 residues. The J segment lost 7 bases and the V segment lost 3 bases, leaving 6 bases of the junction unmatched. Based on the CDR3 plus reference TRBV5-6 and TRBJ2-3, the full variable domain is DAGVTQSPTHLIKTRGQQVTLRCSPKSGHDTVSWYQQALGQGPQFIFQYYEEEERQRGNFPDRFSGHQFPNYSSELNVNALLLGDSALYLCASSSAQGANTQYFGPGTRLTVL.

CDR3 coding DNA: TGTGCCAGCAACTACAGCGGGAGGGCCCCAGATACGCAGTATTTT. It specifies CASNYSGRAPDTQYF. The gene calls are TRBV7-6 and TRBJ2-3; 10 bases align to TRBD2. Trimming cost V 7 bases and J 4 bases; bases outside gene matches: 8. Germline values: CDR1 SGHVS, CDR2 FNYEAQ. The CDR3 spans 15 residues.

This clonotype has only one observation. V is TRBV4-1 and J is TRBJ2-5; D remains ambiguous. The germline V and J ends were trimmed by 2 bases and 2 bases, with 18 bases remaining between them. Per the germline V gene, CDR1 is MGHRA and CDR2 is YSYEKL. The CDR3 sequence is 17 residues long. The CDR3 loop reads CASSQRIEIVIQETQYF. Written as DNA, the CDR3 is TGCGCCAGCAGCCAAAGGATCGAGATCGTAATTCAAGAGACCCAGTACTTC.

This chain uses TRBV12-3 or TRBV12-4 with TRBJ1-1; D unclear. The CDR3 runs 12 residues. V gave up 7 bases and J gave up 2 bases, with 8 bases separating them. CDR3 residues: CASTYQNTEAFF. Written as DNA, the CDR3 is TGTGCCAGCACTTACCAAAACACTGAAGCTTTCTTT.

The chain uses TRBV5-4 and TRBJ2-5, with TRBD2 identical over 8 bases. The ends lost 6 bases at V and 2 bases at J; junction bases unmatched: 12. This CDR3 is 16 amino acids long. Germline V gives CDR1 SGHNT, CDR2 YYREEE (reference sequence). As DNA, the CDR3 is TGTGCCAGCATGGGCGGAAGCGGGAGCGCGCAAGAGACCCAGTACTTC. This sequence encodes CASMGGSGSAQETQYF.

The J gene is TRBJ1-2, the V gene TRBV29-1; 9 bases agree with TRBD1. CDR3 length: 15 amino acids. Trimming took 7 bases from V and 0 from J; bases not matched to a gene: 9. Per the germline V gene, CDR1 is SQVTM and CDR2 is ANQGSEA. CDR3 residues: CSANFRDRANYGYTF. The DNA of the CDR3 is TGCAGCGCAAACTTCCGGGACAGGGCTAACTATGGCTACACCTTC.

The chain recombines TRBV11-1 with TRBJ2-1; 9 bases fit TRBD1. This CDR3 is 15 amino acids long. Looked up from germline, CDR1 is SGHAT and CDR2 is FQDESV (reference sequence). V shed 7 bases and J 7 bases; nucleotides not matched to a gene: 11. CDR3 protein: CASTSLGTGWNEQFF. CDR3 nucleotides: TGTGCCAGCACCTCCCTCGGGACAGGGTGGAATGAGCAGTTCTTC.

This sequence joins TRBV6-2 or TRBV6-3 and TRBJ2-7, with 8 bases identical to TRBD2. Trimming removed 2 bases from V and 5 bases from J; junction bases left unmatched: 11. The CDR3 extends over 16 amino acids. Germline V CDR1 and CDR2: MNHEY, SVGEGT. This CDR3 is CASSYPGLVNGDEQYF. The CDR3 nucleotides read TGTGCCAGCAGTTACCCGGGACTAGTGAACGGGGACGAGCAGTACTTC.

The V and J genes are TRBV7-2 and TRBJ2-5; 12 bases fit TRBD2. This CDR3 region has 15 residues. Germline V lookup: CDR1 SGHTA, CDR2 FQGNSA. V was pared by 4 bases and J by 7 bases, with 7 bases of the junction left unmatched. Here the CDR3 DNA reads TGTGCCAGCAGCTATAGACTAGCGGGGGAGGGGACCCAGTACTTC. Its protein is CASSYRLAGEGTQYF.

The rearrangement joins TRBV7-2 to TRBJ2-1, with 8 positions matching TRBD1. The CDR3 length is 15 residues. The germline V gene has CDR1 SGHTA and CDR2 FQGNSA. The trim removed 3 bases at V and 5 bases at J, leaving 6 bases unmatched. The CDR3 spells CASSLGQGANNEQFF. Here the CDR3 DNA reads TGTGCCAGCAGCTTGGGGCAGGGGGCGAACAATGAGCAGTTCTTC.

The V gene is TRBV7-2, the J gene TRBJ2-7, with D unclear. CDR3 length equals 14 residues. Germline V gene sequence: CDR1 SGHTA, CDR2 FQGNSA. V gave up 1 base and J gave up 5 bases, with 12 bases separating them. The CDR3 reads CASSLGAQAHEQYF. CDR3 DNA: TGTGCCAGCAGCTTAGGGGCGCAAGCCCACGAGCAGTACTTC. The whole variable domain, remainder taken from reference TRBV7-2 and TRBJ2-7, is GAGVSQSPSNKVTEKGKDVELRCDPISGHTALYWYRQSLGQGLEFLIYFQGNSAPDKSGLPSDRFSAERTGGSVSTLTIQRTQQEDSAVYLCASSLGAQAHEQYFGPGTRLTVT.

The count of this clonotype is one. At one end the junction does not follow the germline gene, possibly because of a read error. The CDR3 sequence: CAGGHVVSSGANVLTF. In DNA, the CDR3 is TGTGCCGGTGGGCACGTGGTTAGCTCTGGGGCCAACGTCCTGACTTTC. This chain joins TRBV4-1 and TRBJ2-6; no clear D gene. Germline V gives CDR1 MGHRA, CDR2 YSYEKL. The CDR3 consists of 16 residues.

This chain connects TRBV12-3 or TRBV12-4 to TRBJ1-1; 8 bases are shared with TRBD1. This CDR3 is built from 14 residues. V shed 6 bases and J 3 bases; nucleotides not matched to a gene: 6. CDR3 bases: TGTGCCAGCAGCCGACAGGGGTGGGACACTGAAGCTTTCTTT. Translation: CASSRQGWDTEAFF.

This clonotype was observed a single time. This chain uses TRBV7-2 with TRBJ2-7; D is unresolved. Germline V gene sequence: CDR1 SGHTA, CDR2 FQGNSA. This CDR3 region has 14 residues. V lost 5 bases and J 5 bases, leaving 16 bases between the germline ends. The CDR3 loop is CASSPFMLWDEQYF. The CDR3 nucleotides are TGTGCCAGCAGCCCCTTTATGTTGTGGGACGAGCAGTACTTC. Using reference TRBV7-2 and TRBJ2-7 for the parts outside the CDR3, the full variable domain is GAGVSQSPSNKVTEKGKDVELRCDPISGHTALYWYRQSLGQGLEFLIYFQGNSAPDKSGLPSDRFSAERTGGSVSTLTIQRTQQEDSAVYLCASSPFMLWDEQYFGPGTRLTVT.

The rearrangement links TRBV6-2 or TRBV6-3 to TRBJ1-5; D perhaps matches TRBD1 (5 bases). This CDR3 spans 15 amino acids. V was cut by 4 bases and J by 3 bases, with 13 bases left in between. CDR1 MNHEY and CDR2 SVGEGT come from the germline V gene. Here the CDR3 reads CASSFGARNNQPQHF. Written as DNA, the CDR3 is TGTGCCAGCAGTTTTGGGGCTCGTAACAATCAGCCCCAGCATTTT.

V is TRBV12-3 or TRBV12-4 and J is TRBJ2-1; maybe TRBD1 (6 bases). V gave up 7 bases and J gave up 6 bases, with 19 bases separating them. This CDR3 has 15 amino acids. CDR3 sequence: CASTQGSGAANEQFF. In DNA form, the CDR3 reads TGTGCCAGCACCCAGGGGTCAGGGGCGGCCAATGAGCAGTTCTTC.